The sequence of this TCR beta chain was determined in a study of T cells in localized non-small cell lung cancer. Study results and limitations: Elevated circulating T cell density in blood was associated with longer overall survival. Heterogeneity is still possible, as just one tumor region was sequenced.

Between the trimmed V and J ends, which lost 7 bases and 1 base, there was a span of 8 bases. CDR1 and CDR2 (germline): SNHLY, FYNNEI. The CDR3 runs to 13 residues. Produced via immunoSEQ multiplex PCR; TCRdb's table is partial and in-frame only. Here the sample spans about 35,000 clones, under 95% being singletons. For this clone: The antigen remains unidentified.

V gene TRBV2 combines with J gene TRBJ1-5; no clear D. The sequence was collected from a female donor over 55 with stage II lung adenocarcinoma. The specimen comprised peripheral blood mononuclear cells, sampled before any cancer treatment. The CDR3 bases are TGTGCCAGCAAGGTAGAAAGCAATCAGCCCCAGCATTTT. Protein product: CASKVESNQPQHF.